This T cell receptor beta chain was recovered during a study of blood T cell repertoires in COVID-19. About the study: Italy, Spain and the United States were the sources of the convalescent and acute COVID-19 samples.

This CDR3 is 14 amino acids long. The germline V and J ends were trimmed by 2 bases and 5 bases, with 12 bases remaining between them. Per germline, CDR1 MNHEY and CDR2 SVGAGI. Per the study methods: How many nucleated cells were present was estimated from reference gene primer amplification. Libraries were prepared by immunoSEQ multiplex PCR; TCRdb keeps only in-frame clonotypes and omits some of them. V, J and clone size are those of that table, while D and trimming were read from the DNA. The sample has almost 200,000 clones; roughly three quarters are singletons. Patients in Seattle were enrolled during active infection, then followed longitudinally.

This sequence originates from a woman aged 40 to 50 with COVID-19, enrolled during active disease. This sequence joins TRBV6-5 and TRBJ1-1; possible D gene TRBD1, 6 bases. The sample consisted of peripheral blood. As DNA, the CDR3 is TGTGCCAGCAGTTACGGGGGGGGCTGGACTGAAGCTTTCTTT. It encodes CASSYGGGWTEAFF.